A selection of T cell receptor beta chains follows, all from one sample in a study of beta chain features in type 1 diabetes. TCRdb keeps only in-frame clones here, not all; method: immunoSEQ multiplex PCR. The table shows about 250,000 clones, with 13% to 15% occurring only once. What was sequenced was naive CD4+ T cells from blood. The receptors derive from a middle-aged woman in good health. Each CDR3 is given with its conserved first and last residue. D genes are given only for firm matches. Clone size appears in some rows only: once, few, many, or a class for an expanded clone.

V gene	D gene	clone size	J gene	CDR3 DNA	CDR3 protein
TRBV13	TRBD2	few	TRBJ2-2	TGTGCCAGCAGCTCGCGACTAGCGGGGAACACCGGGGAGCTGTTTTTT	CASSSRLAGNTGELFF
TRBV11-2	TRBD2	few	TRBJ2-3	TGTGCCAGCAGCTTTGGCGGGGGGAGGACAGATACGCAGTATTTT	CASSFGGGRTDTQYF
TRBV1	.	.	TRBJ1-5	TGCACCAGCAGACCCTGGAGGGCCGGAGGAGATCAGCCCCAGCATTTT	CTSRPWRAGGDQPQHF
TRBV6-5	.	.	TRBJ1-1	TGTGCCAGCAGTTACGGCGGCCTTGAAGCTTTCTTT	CASSYGGLEAFF
TRBV6-1	.	.	TRBJ2-7	TGTGCCAGCAGTGTCGAACATCGGGGAGGCCCCTACGAGCAGTACTTC	CASSVEHRGGPYEQYF
TRBV7-6	TRBD1	.	TRBJ2-7	TGTGCCAGCAGCTCGTCCGGGACAGGGGCTCTCGAGCAGTACTTC	CASSSSGTGALEQYF
TRBV5-1	TRBD1	.	TRBJ1-1	TGCGCCAGCAGCCCAGGGGACAGGGGCACTGAAGCTTTCTTT	CASSPGDRGTEAFF
TRBV7-2	TRBD2	few	TRBJ2-5	TGTGCCAGCAGCTCCGCCGGGAGGGCAGGAGAGACCCAGTACTTC	CASSSAGRAGETQYF
TRBV5-1	.	few	TRBJ1-1	TGCGCCAGCAGCCTTGGGGGGGGCACTGAAGCTTTCTTT	CASSLGGGTEAFF
TRBV2	TRBD1	.	TRBJ2-7	TGTGCCAGCAGGACCCGGGACAGTACCTACGAGCAGTACTTC	CASRTRDSTYEQYF
TRBV5-1	TRBD2	.	TRBJ2-3	TGCGCCACTAACCAGACTAGCTTGGAAGATACGCAGTATTTT	CATNQTSLEDTQYF
TRBV5-1	.	.	TRBJ1-1	TGCGCCAGCAGCTTGCTGGGGGGGGACATGAACACTGAAGCTTTCTTT	CASSLLGGDMNTEAFF
TRBV7-8	.	few	TRBJ2-3	TGTGCCACCGCGGGCGGGGGCACAGATACGCAGTATTTT	CATAGGGTDTQYF
TRBV6-1	TRBD1	.	TRBJ1-1	TGTGCCAGCAGCGCGGACAGGGTGAAAGCTTTCTTT	CASSADRVKAFF
TRBV7-9	.	.	TRBJ2-3	TGTGCCAGCAGCCCCCCCCTGGATACGCAGTATTTT	CASSPPLDTQYF